Each of the 17 T cell receptor beta chains below was sequenced from the same sample in a study of shared clonotypes between healthy human individuals. Positively selected for CCR7, the CD45RO-negative cells used as naive CD8 cells excluded terminally differentiated effector memory CD45RA+ cells. Method: immunoSEQ multiplex PCR; TCRdb's copy keeps in-frame clones and lacks some. The profile shows approximately 720,000 clones, 92% of them singletons. Source material: naive CD8+ T cells sorted from blood. These receptors originate from a man aged 30 to 39 in good health.

This clone was found once. The chain recombines TRBV11-3 with TRBJ1-2; D possibly corresponds to TRBD1 (6 bases). The CDR3 has 14 residues. Germline lookup yields CDR1 SGHNT and CDR2 YENEEA. V gave up 1 base and J gave up 10 bases, with 16 bases separating them. CDR3 in amino acids: CASSLGFDRPSYTF. The CDR3 coding sequence is TGTGCCAGCAGCTTAGGTTTTGACAGGCCGTCCTACACCTTC.

The rearrangement joins TRBV30 to TRBJ1-2; the match to TRBD1 covers 9 bases. Germline CDR1 reads GTSNPN; CDR2 reads SVGIG (reference sequence). The CDR3 runs 17 residues. V was pared by 1 base and J by 6 bases, with 15 bases of the junction left unmatched. The CDR3 nucleotides read TGTGCCTGGAGTGCGAGCCGGGACAGGGCTTTTACTGATGGCTACACCTTC. It is translated as CAWSASRDRAFTDGYTF.

The sample holds one count of this clone. The chain combines TRBV28 with TRBJ1-5; 7 nucleotides line up with TRBD1. CDR3 size: 14 residues. In germline, CDR1 is MDHEN, CDR2 SYDVKM. Losses at the gene ends were 4 bases for V and 7 bases for J; bases not matched to a gene: 7. The chain's CDR3 is CASSYTGAGQPQHF. CDR3 in DNA: TGTGCCAGCAGTTATACAGGGGCAGGACAGCCCCAGCATTTT.

This clone was seen only a few times. The chain has TRBV6-1 and TRBJ1-2; 8 positions agree with TRBD1. Germline V CDR1 and CDR2: MNHNS, SASEGT. This CDR3 is built from 15 residues. V lost 3 bases to trimming and J lost 2 bases; unmatched junction nucleotides: 5. This chain's CDR3 is CASSEWGQANYGYTF. CDR3 nucleotide sequence: TGTGCCAGCAGTGAGTGGGGACAGGCGAACTATGGCTACACCTTC.

The rearrangement joins TRBV29-1 to TRBJ1-4; D remains ambiguous. Germline values: CDR1 SQVTM, CDR2 ANQGSEA. Deletions cut 5 bases from V and 0 bases from J, with 7 bases between. This CDR3 comprises 13 residues. CDR3 DNA: TGCAGCGTTAGCGGTGCAACTAATGAAAAACTGTTTTTT. Protein sequence: CSVSGATNEKLFF.

The chain uses TRBV7-6 and TRBJ1-4; D is ambiguous. Trimming cost V 3 bases and J 7 bases, with 15 bases left between them. The CDR3 covers 15 residues. The V gene's germline CDR1 is SGHVS and CDR2 FNYEAQ. The chain's CDR3 is CASSLYRERAEKLFF. DNA for the CDR3: TGTGCCAGCAGCTTGTATAGGGAAAGAGCTGAAAAACTGTTTTTT.

The gene calls are TRBV27 and TRBJ2-2; 9 bases are shared with TRBD1. The J segment lost 4 bases and the V segment lost 5 bases, leaving 11 bases of the junction unmatched. Germline V gives CDR1 MNHEY, CDR2 SMNVEV (reference sequence). This CDR3 comprises 17 residues. This CDR3 reads CASSTRDRVMSTGELFF. The CDR3 nucleotides read TGTGCCAGCAGTACTCGGGACAGGGTGATGAGCACCGGGGAGCTGTTTTTT.

The chain has TRBV1 and TRBJ1-1. TRBV1 has pseudogene status. The CDR3 sequence is 16 residues long. DNA of the CDR3: TGCACCAGCAGCCAAGGTTATCGAACCGTAGTCGCTGAAGCTTTCTTT. This translates into CTSSQGYRTVVAEAFF.

The genes are TRBV13 and TRBJ1-3; weak D call: TRBD1 (5 bases). In germline, CDR1 is PRHDT, CDR2 FYEKMQ (reference sequence). V gave up 5 bases and J gave up 0 bases, with 14 bases separating them. The CDR3 length is 16 residues. CDR3 nucleotides: TGTGCCAGCAGCGCTGACAGAGACTTCTCTGGAAACACCATATATTTT. Translation: CASSADRDFSGNTIYF.

The chain employs TRBV13 and TRBJ2-1; D not resolved. The CDR3 is made up of 13 amino acids. Germline V gene data show CDR1 as PRHDT and CDR2 as FYEKMQ (reference sequence). Between the trimmed V and J ends, which lost 0 bases and 8 bases, there was a span of 8 bases. Here the CDR3 reads CASSLGVVYEQFF. The DNA of the CDR3 is TGTGCCAGCAGCTTAGGCGTAGTCTATGAGCAGTTCTTC.

This rearrangement joins TRBV5-1 to TRBJ2-7; D is perhaps TRBD2 (5 bases). The germline gives CDR1 SGHRS, CDR2 YFSETQ. Trimming took 7 bases from V and 2 from J, leaving 10 bases between them. CDR3 length equals 12 residues. CDR3 DNA sequence: TGCGCCAGCCGGGGATTCACCTACGAGCAGTACTTC. Its translation: CASRGFTYEQYF. The full variable domain, completed using reference TRBV5-1 and TRBJ2-7, is KAGVTQTPRYLIKTRGQQVTLSCSPISGHRSVSWYQQTPGQGLQFLFEYFSETQRNKGNFPGRFSGRQFSNSRSEMNVSTLELGDSALYLCASRGFTYEQYFGPGTRLTVT.

V gene TRBV28 combines with J gene TRBJ2-7; the D is unclear. In germline, CDR1 is MDHEN, CDR2 SYDVKM. The CDR3 is 15 amino acids. V lost 6 bases, J lost 3 bases, and 18 bases lay in between. In nucleotides, the CDR3 is TGTGCCAGCAGCACCACCCTGGTGGCCAACTACGAGCAGTACTTC. Translating it yields CASSTTLVANYEQYF.

The J gene is TRBJ1-2, the V gene TRBV15, with a weak D call TRBD1 (6 bases). There are 13 residues in the CDR3. The germline CDR1 and CDR2 sequences are LNHNV and YYDKDF (reference sequence). The V and J ends lost 5 bases and 4 bases respectively, with 11 bases between them. CDR3 DNA sequence: TGTGCCACCAGCGGAAACAGGGCCTATGGCTACACCTTC. Translating gives CATSGNRAYGYTF.

This chain links TRBV5-5 with TRBJ2-3, with D uncertain. Trimming shortened V by 0 bases and J by 6 bases, and 14 bases separated the two germline ends. Germline V CDR1 and CDR2: SGHKS, YYEKEE (reference sequence). The CDR3 runs 15 residues. CDR3 sequence reads: CASSLEPTLGDTQYF. The CDR3 DNA is TGTGCCAGCAGCTTGGAACCGACCCTCGGGGATACGCAGTATTTT.

The count of this clone is one. The chain combines TRBV27 with TRBJ2-7; 7 bases are a match to TRBD2. The CDR3 runs to 15 residues. V was clipped by 0 bases and J by 3 bases; unmatched bases: 5. Germline values: CDR1 MNHEY, CDR2 SMNVEV (reference sequence). The DNA for the CDR3 is TGTGCCAGCAGTTTATCGGCGGGAGCCGACTACGAGCAGTACTTC. It is translated as CASSLSAGADYEQYF.

CDR3: CASSLVLNSLAKNIQYF. The DNA of the CDR3 is TGTGCCAGCAGCTTGGTTCTGAACTCTCTAGCCAAAAACATTCAGTACTTC. This chain uses TRBV5-4 with TRBJ2-4, with D unresolved. Germline lookup yields CDR1 SGHNT and CDR2 YYREEE (reference sequence). The V and J ends lost 0 bases and 0 bases respectively, with 13 bases between them. This CDR3 is built from 17 residues.

This chain's CDR3 is CASSQDFGTGVRTGELFF. The CDR3 DNA reads as TGCGCCAGCAGCCAAGATTTCGGGACAGGGGTTCGCACCGGGGAGCTGTTTTTT. This chain uses TRBV4-3 with TRBJ2-2; 10 bases map to TRBD1. With 0 bases clipped from V and 4 bases from J, the junction kept 8 bases outside the gene matches. Germline values: CDR1 LGHNA, CDR2 YSLEER. The CDR3 loop spans 18 amino acids.